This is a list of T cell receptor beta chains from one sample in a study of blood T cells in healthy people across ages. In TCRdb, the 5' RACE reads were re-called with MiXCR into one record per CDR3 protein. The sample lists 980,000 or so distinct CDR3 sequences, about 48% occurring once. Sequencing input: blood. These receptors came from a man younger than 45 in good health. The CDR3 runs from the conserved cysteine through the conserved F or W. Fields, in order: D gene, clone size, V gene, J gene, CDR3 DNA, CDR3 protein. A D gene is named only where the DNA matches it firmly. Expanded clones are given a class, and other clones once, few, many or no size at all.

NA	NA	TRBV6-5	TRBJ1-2	TGTGCCAGCAGTTACGGGAGGGTAGACGGCTACACCTTC	CASSYGRVDGYTF
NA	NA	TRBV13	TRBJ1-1	TGTGCCAGCAGCTCCTCGACACGGCTGAACACTGAAGCTTTCTTT	CASSSSTRLNTEAFF
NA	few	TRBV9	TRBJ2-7	TGTGCCAGCAGCGCATCCGCTGGCGGGGTCTACGAGCAGTACTTC	CASSASAGGVYEQYF
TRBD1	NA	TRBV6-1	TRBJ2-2	TGTGCCAGCCTGGGGACAGGGGGCACCGGGGAGCTGTTTTTT	CASLGTGGTGELFF
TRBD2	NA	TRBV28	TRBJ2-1	TGTGTCAGCACCTACGGTGGCGGGGGGTACTACAATGAGCAGTTCTTC	CVSTYGGGGYYNEQFF
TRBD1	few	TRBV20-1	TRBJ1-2	TGCAGTGCGGGAGGGACAGTTTCTAACTATGGCTACACCTTC	CSAGGTVSNYGYTF
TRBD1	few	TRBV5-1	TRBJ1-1	TGCGCCAGCAGCTTGGTGGGCAGGGGGCCTGAAGCTTTCTTT	CASSLVGRGPEAFF
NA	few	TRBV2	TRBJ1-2	TGTGCCAGCAGTGATCGCGTTATTAATGGCTACACCTTC	CASSDRVINGYTF
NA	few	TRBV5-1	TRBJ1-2	TGCGCCAGCAGCGGAGTTACAGGGTTTTCGGGCGGCTACACCTTC	CASSGVTGFSGGYTF
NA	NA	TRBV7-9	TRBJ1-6	TGTGCCAGCAGCTTAGACAGTTCACCCCTCCACTTT	CASSLDSSPLHF
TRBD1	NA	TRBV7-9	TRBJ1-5	TGTGCCAGCAGCCCTTCGACAGGGGGCAACAATCAGCCCCAGCATTTT	CASSPSTGGNNQPQHF
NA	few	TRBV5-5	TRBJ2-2	TGTGCCAGCAGCTTGGAGGGGACGGTGAACACCGGGGAGCTGTTTTTT	CASSLEGTVNTGELFF
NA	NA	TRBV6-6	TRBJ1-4	TGTGCCAGCAGTTACTCCTCAGCGTCAACTAATGAAAAACTGTTTTTT	CASSYSSASTNEKLFF
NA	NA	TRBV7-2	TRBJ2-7	TGTGCCAGCAGCTTAGTTGGGCAGGCAAACAATGAGCAGTACTTC	CASSLVGQANNEQYF
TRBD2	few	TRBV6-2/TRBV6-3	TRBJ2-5	TGTGCCAGCAGTTACCCAAGCGGGGGGGTCCAAGAGACCCAGTACTTC	CASSYPSGGVQETQYF
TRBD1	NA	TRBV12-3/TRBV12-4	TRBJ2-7	TGTGCCAGCAGTTCGACAGGGGTTAACGAGCAGTACTTC	CASSSTGVNEQYF
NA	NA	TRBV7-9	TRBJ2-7	TGTGCCAGCAGCCCGAGGTGGGGTAGTAGCGAGCAGTACTTC	CASSPRWGSSEQYF
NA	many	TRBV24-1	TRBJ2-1	TGTGCCACCAGTGATTATAGCCGGCCGGCGCAGCAGTTCTTC	CATSDYSRPAQQFF
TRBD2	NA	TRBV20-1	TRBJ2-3	TGCAGTGCTCTCCCCGGGGGGTCTAGCACAGATACGCAGTATTTT	CSALPGGSSTDTQYF
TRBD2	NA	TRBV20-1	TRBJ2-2	TGCAGTGCGGCGGGACTAGCGAACACCGGGGAGCTGTTTTTT	CSAAGLANTGELFF
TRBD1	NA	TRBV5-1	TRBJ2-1	TGCGCCAGCAGCTCACTAGGACAGGGGAGTGAGCAGTTCTTC	CASSSLGQGSEQFF
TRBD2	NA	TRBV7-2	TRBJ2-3	TGTGCCAGCAGCTTAAAGCCCCTAGCGGGGGGGCCCACGCAGTATTTT	CASSLKPLAGGPTQYF
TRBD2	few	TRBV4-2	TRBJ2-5	TGTGCCAGCAGCCAAGGACTAGCGGGTAATACGCAGTACTTC	CASSQGLAGNTQYF
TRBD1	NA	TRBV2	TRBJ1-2	TGTGCCAGCTTGAGCTCACAGGGGGGTCGTGGCTACACCTTC	CASLSSQGGRGYTF
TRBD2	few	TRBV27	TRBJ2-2	TGTGCCAGCAGTCCTCATAGACTAGCGGGGGACACCGGGGAGCTGTTTTTT	CASSPHRLAGDTGELFF
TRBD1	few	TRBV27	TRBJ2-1	TGTGCCAGCAGTTTATCTACCGGACAGGGTCGCAATGAGCAGTTCTTC	CASSLSTGQGRNEQFF
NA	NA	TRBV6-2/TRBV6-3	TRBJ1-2	TGTGCCAGCAGTGACCGGGAGCGGGGCTATGGCTACACCTTC	CASSDRERGYGYTF
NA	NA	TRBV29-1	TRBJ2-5	TGCAGCGTTGGGTTGGTTGGAGAGACCCAGTACTTC	CSVGLVGETQYF
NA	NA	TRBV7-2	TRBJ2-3	TGTGCCAGCAGCCCCGGGGGAGGTCGCGATACGCAGTATTTT	CASSPGGGRDTQYF
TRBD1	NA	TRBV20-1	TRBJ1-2	TGCAGTGCTGGACAGGGGGAGGGAGATGGCTACACCTTC	CSAGQGEGDGYTF
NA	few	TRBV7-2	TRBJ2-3	TGTGCCAGCAGCTTAGAGGGGCAGGGTCGAGATACGCAGTATTTT	CASSLEGQGRDTQYF
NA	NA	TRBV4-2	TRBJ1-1	TGTGCCAGCAGCCAAGATATTGCAGGCACTGAAGCTTTCTTT	CASSQDIAGTEAFF
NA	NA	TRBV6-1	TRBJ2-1	TGTGCCAGCAGCGTTACGGTCCAGCGAGGGAGCTCCTACAATGAGCAGTTCTTC	CASSVTVQRGSSYNEQFF
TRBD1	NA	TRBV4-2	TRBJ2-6	TGTGCCAGCAGGGACAGGGATACTGGGGCCGACGTCCTGACTTTC	CASRDRDTGADVLTF
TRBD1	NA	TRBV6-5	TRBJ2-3	TGTGCCAGCAGTACGACAGGGGTGTACACAGATACGCAGTATTTT	CASSTTGVYTDTQYF
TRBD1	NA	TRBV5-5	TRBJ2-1	TGTGCCAGCAGCTTGGAGGGGACAGGGAACAATGAGCAGTTCTTC	CASSLEGTGNNEQFF
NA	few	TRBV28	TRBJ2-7	TGTGCCAGCAACCCCCTGGGCCAGTTCTACGAGCAGTACTTC	CASNPLGQFYEQYF
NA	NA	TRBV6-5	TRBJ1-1	TGTGCCAGCAGTTACCTTGATTCGAAGGCTGAAGCTTTCTTT	CASSYLDSKAEAFF
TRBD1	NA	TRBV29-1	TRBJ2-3	TGCAGCGTTGACAGGACAGGGACGTCAGATACGCAGTATTTT	CSVDRTGTSDTQYF
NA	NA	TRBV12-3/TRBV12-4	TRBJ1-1	TGTGCCAGCAGTCCTCAGTTAGGGAACACTGAAGCTTTCTTT	CASSPQLGNTEAFF
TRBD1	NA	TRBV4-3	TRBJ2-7	TGCGCCAGCAGCCACGGACAGGGGGAAGCCTACGAGCAGTACTTC	CASSHGQGEAYEQYF
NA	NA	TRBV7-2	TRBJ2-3	TGTGCCAGCAGCTTAGGGAATGGCAGGAACACAGATACGCAGTATTTT	CASSLGNGRNTDTQYF
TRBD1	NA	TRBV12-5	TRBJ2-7	TGTGCTAGTGTCCTCCGACAGGGCGATATCGACGAGCAGTACTTC	CASVLRQGDIDEQYF
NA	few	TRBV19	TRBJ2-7	TGTGCCAGTAGTATTAGCCAAACCTACGAGCAGTACTTC	CASSISQTYEQYF
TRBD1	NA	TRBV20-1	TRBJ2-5	TGCAGTGCTCTCGATCCGGGACAGGGGGCCAATGAGCAGTACTTC	CSALDPGQGANEQYF
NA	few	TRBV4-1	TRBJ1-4	TGCGCCAGCAGCCAGGCCCTTAATGAAAAACTGTTTTTT	CASSQALNEKLFF
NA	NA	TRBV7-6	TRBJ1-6	TGTGCCAGCAGCTTAGTTGCGGCGGGGGCGAATTCACCCCTCCACTTT	CASSLVAAGANSPLHF
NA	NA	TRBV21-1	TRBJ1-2	TGTGCCAGTAAACCGTCCTATGGCTACACCTTC	CASKPSYGYTF
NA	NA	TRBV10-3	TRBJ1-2	TGTGCCATCAGTGAGTCGCCAGGGAGTTCGGGCTATGGCTACACCTTC	CAISESPGSSGYGYTF
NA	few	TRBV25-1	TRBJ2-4	TGTGCCAGCACCGCCGAGTGGACTGGTAACATTCAGTACTTC	CASTAEWTGNIQYF
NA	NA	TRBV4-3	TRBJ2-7	TGCGCCAGCAGCCAAGATCCCACCGGCCCGAGCTCCTACGAGCAGTACTTC	CASSQDPTGPSSYEQYF
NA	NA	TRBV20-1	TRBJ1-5	TGCAGTGCTAGGGGAGGTGAGATGGGCAATCAGCCCCAGCATTTT	CSARGGEMGNQPQHF
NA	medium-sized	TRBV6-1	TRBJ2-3	TGTGCCAGCAGTGAAAATGGCGGGGTGCCCACAGATACGCAGTATTTT	CASSENGGVPTDTQYF
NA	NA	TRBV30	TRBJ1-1	TGTGCCTGGAGTGCGGGACCCACCGGGATGAACACTGAAACTTTCTTT	CAWSAGPTGMNTETFF
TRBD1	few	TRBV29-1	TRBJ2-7	TGCAGCGTTGATAATCCGGGACAGGGATCGGTCGAGCAGTACTTC	CSVDNPGQGSVEQYF
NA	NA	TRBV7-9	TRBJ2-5	TGTCCCAGCAGTCGAACAGGAATTCAAGAGACCCAGTACTTC	CPSSRTGIQETQYF
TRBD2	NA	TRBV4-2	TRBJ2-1	TGTGCCAGCAGCCAAGAAAGGATAATAGCGGGCCTCGCTACATCCTACAATGAGCAGTTCTTC	CASSQERIIAGLATSYNEQFF
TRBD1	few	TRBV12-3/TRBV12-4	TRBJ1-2	TGTGCCAGCAGTTTGGACAGGGGGCAAGGTGGCTACACCTTC	CASSLDRGQGGYTF
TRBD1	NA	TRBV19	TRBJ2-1	TGTGCCAGTAGACCGGACAGGGGACGTTACAATGAGCAGTTCTTC	CASRPDRGRYNEQFF